This T cell receptor (beta chain) was sequenced during a study of CD8+CD57+ T cells in acquired aplastic anemia. Looking at the study overall: CD4+ cells from healthy donors averaged roughly 11 million reads. Regarding the study as a whole: Patients and controls were found to share twenty-nine CD8+ CDR3 sequences.

Germline CDR1 SGHTA, CDR2 FQGTGA. The CDR3 runs to 13 residues. Trimming took off 7 bases at V and 3 bases at J, with 13 bases between the two ends. In this sample, this clonotype turned up once. Its target is unknown. CDR3 and TCR beta VDJ profiling relied on a genomic DNA template. TCRdb called the reads again in MiXCR, with one record for every CDR3 protein. The repertoire has 400,000 to 450,000 distinct CDR3 sequences, roughly 64% of them found once; the top ten carry around 4%. This clonotype originated in a human donor in good health, serving as a control. The sequencing input was sorted CD4+, CD8+, or CD8+CD57+ T cells (not recorded which) from PBMCs. This rearrangement joins TRBV7-3 to TRBJ2-7; D perhaps matches TRBD2 (5 bases). For the CDR3, the DNA is TGTGCCAGCATCGATTACCGGGACTACGAGCAGTACTTC. Translation: CASIDYRDYEQYF.